This T cell receptor (beta chain) came from a study of cytomegalovirus exposure and HLA in healthy donors. V was trimmed by 3 bases and J by 2 bases, leaving 10 bases between them. Germline lookup yields CDR1 LGHNA and CDR2 YNFKEQ. This CDR3 region has 15 residues. 60 Vbeta and 13 Jbeta primers were used in PCR. Repertoires were generated with immunoSEQ multiplex PCR, while TCRdb's copy carries only in-frame clones and drops some. The sample has about 160,000 clones, 65% to 85% seen once. About this clone: Its antigen is as yet unknown.

The study, taken as a whole, reports: The study flagged around 160 TCR beta chains as cytomegalovirus-associated. A later analysis found common viral pathogens apparently linked to several of the most significant clusters. It has been reported that TCR beta sequences accurately predicted the HLA-A and HLA-B alleles of most subjects.

This sequence originates from a woman in her thirties or forties in good health and CMV-seropositive. Sequenced: PBMCs. This chain joins TRBV4-2 and TRBJ2-2, with D perhaps matching TRBD1 (5 bases). CDR3 DNA sequence: TGTGCCAGCAGCCAGGTGACAGATAACACCGGGGAGCTGTTTTTT. Protein: CASSQVTDNTGELFF.